The 20 T cell receptor beta chains reported below all come from one sample, sequenced in a study of graft-versus-host responses after intestinal transplantation. Measured with immunoSEQ multiplex PCR; TCRdb has only the in-frame clones, and not every one. The table includes 45,000 to 55,000 clones, around 93% detected once. The material was PBMCs, obtained roughly 860 days after a first intestinal transplant, on the day of a second. These TCRs come from a human patient who received an intestinal transplant, so some T cells may come from the graft donor.

The V and J genes are TRBV9 and TRBJ2-3; 9 bases map to TRBD2. V lost 4 bases to trimming and J lost 2 bases; unmatched junction nucleotides: 5. Germline V gene sequence: CDR1 SGDLS, CDR2 YYNGEE. The CDR3 runs to 15 residues. CDR3 protein: CASSLRLAATDTQYF. Written as DNA, the CDR3 is TGTGCCAGCAGCTTAAGACTAGCGGCCACAGATACGCAGTATTTT.

V is TRBV29-1 and J is TRBJ2-3; 10 nucleotides match TRBD1. CDR1 SQVTM and CDR2 ANQGSEA come from the germline V gene. The CDR3 spans 14 residues. V lost 5 bases to trimming and J lost 7 bases; unmatched junction nucleotides: 9. CDR3 DNA: TGCAGCGTTACGGACAGGGGGTATGAGAATACGCAGTATTTT. This sequence encodes CSVTDRGYENTQYF.

The chain joins TRBV2 to TRBJ2-7; 9 nucleotides line up with TRBD1. V lost 5 bases and J lost 2; bases outside the gene matches: 4. The CDR3 contains 14 residues. Germline values: CDR1 SNHLY, CDR2 FYNNEI. The DNA for the CDR3 is TGTGCCAGCAGTTCCCGGGACAGGGCCTACGAGCAGTACTTC. Its protein is CASSSRDRAYEQYF.

The chain links TRBV27 to TRBJ2-1; no definite D call. V dropped 9 bases and J dropped 1 base, with 19 bases sitting between them. The CDR3 is 16 amino acids. The germline gives CDR1 MNHEY, CDR2 SMNVEV (reference sequence). The DNA of the CDR3 is TGTGCCAGTCAAAAACCCTGGGGATTTTCCTACAATGAGCAGTTCTTC. This codes for CASQKPWGFSYNEQFF.

The J gene is TRBJ1-5, the V gene TRBV15; 8 positions match TRBD1. J was trimmed by 4 bases and V by 0 bases; bases with no gene match: 8. The CDR3 totals 17 residues. In germline, CDR1 is LNHNV, CDR2 YYDKDF (reference sequence). The DNA for the CDR3 is TGTGCCACCAGCAGAGATTTTGGACAGGGAGTAAATCAGCCCCAGCATTTT. It yields the protein CATSRDFGQGVNQPQHF.

This chain links TRBV5-1 with TRBJ2-3; TRBD2 matches 12 bases. This CDR3 region has 16 residues. CDR1 is SGHRS, CDR2 YFSETQ, per germline. V lost 1 base to trimming and J lost 6 bases; unmatched junction nucleotides: 6. The CDR3 region is CASSLRLAGEGDTQYF. The DNA of the CDR3 is TGCGCCAGCAGCTTGAGACTAGCGGGAGAGGGCGATACGCAGTATTTT.

The V and J genes are TRBV5-1 and TRBJ1-1; D ambiguous. V was clipped by 0 bases and J by 1 base, with 10 bases between them. The CDR3 has 15 residues. Germline CDR1 is SGHRS and CDR2 is YFSETQ. The chain's CDR3 is CASSLAAAPNTEAFF. In nucleotides, the CDR3 is TGCGCCAGCAGCTTGGCCGCCGCGCCGAACACTGAAGCTTTCTTT.

The rearrangement uses TRBV9 and TRBJ1-2, with TRBD1 as a possible D gene (5 bases). The CDR3 totals 13 residues. The V gene's germline CDR1 is SGDLS and CDR2 YYNGEE. Trimming took 4 bases from V and 6 from J, leaving 13 bases between them. This chain's CDR3 is CASSRRGGDGYTF. CDR3 in DNA: TGTGCCAGCAGCCGTAGGGGTGGGGATGGCTACACCTTC.

The chain couples TRBV11-2 to TRBJ2-5; D gene unclear. The CDR3 has 13 residues. V dropped 2 bases and J dropped 1 base, with 5 bases sitting between them. The V gene's germline CDR1 is SGHAT and CDR2 FQNNGV. CDR3 bases: TGTGCCAGCAGCTTACAGCGCCAAGAGACCCAGTACTTC. Encoded protein: CASSLQRQETQYF.

V and J are TRBV7-2 and TRBJ2-7; 8 bases agree with TRBD1. CDR1 is SGHTA and CDR2 is FQGNSA in the germline V gene. This CDR3 spans 15 amino acids. Losses at the gene ends were 2 bases for V and 5 bases for J; bases not matched to a gene: 8. This chain's CDR3 is CASSLRAGGRDEQYF. Written as DNA, the CDR3 is TGTGCCAGCAGCTTACGGGCAGGGGGCAGGGACGAGCAGTACTTC.

The genes are TRBV6-1 and TRBJ2-6; no clear D. This CDR3 is built from 13 residues. Germline loops: CDR1 MNHNS, CDR2 SASEGT. Trimming shortened V by 4 bases and J by 2 bases, and 3 bases separated the two germline ends. The CDR3 loop reads CASSATGANVLTF. The DNA of the CDR3 is TGTGCCAGCAGTGCCACTGGGGCCAACGTCCTGACTTTC.

This chain connects TRBV27 to TRBJ2-7; possibly TRBD2 for D (5 bases). V shed 4 bases and J shed 4 bases, with 14 bases lying between them. This CDR3 has 14 amino acids. Per germline, CDR1 MNHEY and CDR2 SMNVEV (reference sequence). CDR3 sequence (DNA): TGTGCCAGCAGTTCCGGGATGGAGGCTTACGAGCAGTACTTC. Translated: CASSSGMEAYEQYF.

The rearrangement links TRBV6-5 to TRBJ2-7; 10 bases agree with TRBD1. CDR3 length: 12 amino acids. Trimming at V came to 6 bases and at J to 6 bases, leaving 2 bases not matched to a gene. The germline V gene has CDR1 MNHEY and CDR2 SVGAGI. The DNA of the CDR3 is TGTGCCAGCAGCCGGGACAGGGGCGAGCAGTACTTC. Translation gives CASSRDRGEQYF.

This chain joins TRBV7-5 and TRBJ2-5. TRBV7-5 counts as a pseudogene. The CDR3 length is 14 residues. CDR3 in DNA: TGTGCCAGAAGTTCCGCACCCACCCAAGAGACCCAGTACTTC. It specifies CARSSAPTQETQYF.

The chain is built from TRBV6-1 and TRBJ1-2, with D uncertain. CDR1 MNHNS and CDR2 SASEGT come from the germline V gene. This CDR3 has 19 amino acids. V was trimmed by 2 bases and J by 0 bases, leaving 22 bases between them. Here the CDR3 DNA reads TGTGCCAGCAGTGAATTTAGCACCCTTTACCAAGCAGCTAACTATGGCTACACCTTC. It is translated as CASSEFSTLYQAANYGYTF.

The J gene is TRBJ1-3, the V gene TRBV6-1; D is uncertain. Trimming cost V 1 base and J 1 base, with 5 bases left between them. Germline V gene data show CDR1 as MNHNS and CDR2 as SASEGT. This CDR3 has 14 residues. The CDR3 spells CASSEEVSGNTIYF. CDR3 bases: TGTGCCAGCAGTGAAGAGGTGTCTGGAAACACCATATATTTT.

The chain employs TRBV4-1 and TRBJ2-5, with 8 bases fitting TRBD1. V shed 1 base and J 5 bases; nucleotides not matched to a gene: 6. Germline-derived CDR1 and CDR2 are MGHRA and YSYEKL. This CDR3 is built from 15 residues. In DNA form, the CDR3 reads TGCGCCAGCAGCCAAGGACAGGGGAAGATGGAGACCCAGTACTTC. Amino acid sequence: CASSQGQGKMETQYF.

The J gene is TRBJ2-5, the V gene TRBV11-2; maybe TRBD2 (6 bases). Germline-derived CDR1 and CDR2 are SGHAT and FQNNGV. The CDR3 runs 13 residues. V lost 5 bases and J 6 bases, leaving 13 bases between the germline ends. CDR3 nucleotide sequence: TGTGCCAGCAGCGGGGACTCCCTGAAGACCCAGTACTTC. Amino acid sequence: CASSGDSLKTQYF.

The chain recombines TRBV7-8 with TRBJ2-1; 14 bases align to TRBD2. Looked up from germline, CDR1 is SGHVS and CDR2 is FQNEAQ. The V gene end was trimmed by 1 base and the J gene end by 9 bases; junction bases not matched to a gene: 2. The CDR3 extends over 15 amino acids. This chain's CDR3 is CASSLGTSGRTEQFF. The CDR3 DNA reads TGTGCCAGCAGCTTAGGGACTAGCGGGAGGACTGAGCAGTTCTTC.

This chain uses TRBV10-3 with TRBJ2-1; 10 nucleotides align to TRBD2. The CDR3 loop spans 17 amino acids. CDR1 and CDR2 from the germline V gene are ENHRY and SYGVKD. After removal of 6 bases from V and 4 bases from J, the junction contained 12 bases not matched to a gene. The CDR3 DNA sequence: TGTGCCATCAGCCCCTTGGAGGGACTAGCGTCATACAATGAGCAGTTCTTC. Translating it yields CAISPLEGLASYNEQFF.